This T cell receptor (beta chain) was obtained from a study of blood T cells in healthy people across ages. Germline V gene lookup returns CDR1 SGHDN and CDR2 FVKESK. With termini counted, the CDR3 has 14 amino acids. This clonotype showed up just once. The antigen is not known. This CDR3 is missing its conserved last phenylalanine or tryptophan, likely due to a read error. The limits of the CDR3 on the DNA are not certain, so only TCRdb's listed CDR3 is given. General study results and limits: Fewer expanded clones and more diversity marked long-lived versus aged donors. The donors' CMV status was not determined, possibly confounding changes in expanded clonotypes.

Drawn from each donor were approximately 9.2 milliliters of peripheral blood. The use of a sample-barcoded 5' primer and a J-beta primer mix characterized a second PCR of roughly 7 to 11 cycles. TCRdb independently ran MiXCR on the 5' RACE reads; one entry per CDR3 protein. This table has just under 900,000 distinct CDR3 sequences, under 35% appearing once. Sequencing used blood. The chain carries TRBV14 and TRBJ2-5; the table calls TRBD1, which could not be checked here. This receptor was obtained from a woman older than 75 in good health. CDR3 region: CASSPQGWGYTFGS.